The 27 T cell receptor beta chains below come from one sample, sequenced in a study of blood T cell repertoires in COVID-19. The method was immunoSEQ multiplex PCR; TCRdb's version includes in-frame clones alone and lacks a portion of them. The table has 70,000 to 80,000 clones, approximately 80% seen once. The sequenced material came from peripheral blood. The receptors were sampled from a human donor in a cohort sampled during active COVID-19.

This chain connects TRBV2 to TRBJ1-5; no clear D gene. Germline V gene data show CDR1 as SNHLY and CDR2 as FYNNEI. The CDR3 runs to 14 residues. Trimming shortened V by 2 bases and J by 6 bases, and 11 bases separated the two germline ends. CDR3 bases: TGTGCCAGCAGTGAAAAGCGGAATGGTCAGCCCCAGCATTTT. It translates to CASSEKRNGQPQHF.

About this clone itself: The same CDR3 arises from other DNA sequences in this sample as well. The chain employs TRBV18 and TRBJ1-1; D is uncertain. Trimming left V 0 bases short and J 0 bases short, with 5 bases between. The germline CDR1 and CDR2 sequences are KGHSH and LQKENI. The CDR3 consists of 14 residues. The CDR3 DNA sequence: TGTGCCAGCTCACCACCGTCAGTGAACACTGAAGCTTTCTTT. This translates into CASSPPSVNTEAFF.

The genes are TRBV7-8 and TRBJ2-7, with 8 bases that match TRBD1. The J segment lost 10 bases and the V segment lost 5 bases, leaving 16 bases of the junction unmatched. Per germline, CDR1 SGHVS and CDR2 FQNEAQ. This CDR3 is built from 15 residues. The CDR3 DNA sequence: TGTGCCAGCAGCCCAGGACAGGGAAGCCCCCCGGATCAGTACGTC. This translates into CASSPGQGSPPDQYV.

The chain has TRBV7-9 and TRBJ1-2; TRBD1 is a possible D gene (5 bases). The length of the CDR3 is 13 residues. CDR1 and CDR2 from the germline V gene are SEHNR and FQNEAQ (reference sequence). Trimming stripped 5 bases from V and 7 bases from J, with 14 bases between. In DNA form, the CDR3 reads TGTGCCAGCAGCCCTCTGGGGGGGTCTGGCTACACCTTC. This codes for CASSPLGGSGYTF.

The V call is TRBV3-1 (or the pseudogene TRBV3-2), the J call TRBJ2-6; 12 bases fit TRBD2. Germline-derived CDR1 and CDR2 are LGHDT and YNNKEL (reference sequence). The CDR3 loop spans 17 amino acids. V lost 4 bases and J lost 2; bases outside the gene matches: 3. CDR3 sequence: CASSLGLAGTGANVLTF. The CDR3 nucleotides read TGTGCCAGCAGCCTAGGACTAGCGGGAACTGGGGCCAACGTCCTGACTTTC.

The chain combines TRBV19 with TRBJ1-1, with D perhaps matching TRBD1 (6 bases). The CDR3 totals 12 residues. Germline CDR1 and CDR2: LNHDA and SQIVND (reference sequence). V gave up 8 bases and J gave up 4 bases, with 11 bases separating them. CDR3 sequence reads: CASSDRPTEAFF. In DNA form, the CDR3 reads TGTGCCAGTTCGGACAGACCCACTGAAGCTTTCTTT.

This rearrangement joins TRBV9 to TRBJ2-1; TRBD2 matches 10 bases. The CDR3 sequence is 18 residues long. Germline assignment: CDR1 SGDLS and CDR2 YYNGEE. V dropped 0 bases and J dropped 2; count of bases not matched to a gene: 8. The DNA of the CDR3 is TGTGCCAGCAGCGTAGTTCCAGCGGGGGGGCCCCCCTACAATGAGCAGTTCTTC. It codes for CASSVVPAGGPPYNEQFF.

The chain recombines TRBV13 with TRBJ2-3; 10 bases are a match to TRBD1. Germline V gene lookup returns CDR1 PRHDT and CDR2 FYEKMQ (reference sequence). CDR3 length equals 16 residues. The V segment lost 5 bases and the J segment 6 bases; nucleotides outside the gene matches: 11. As DNA, the CDR3 is TGTGCCAGCAGCCAACAGGGACAGGGGAGGTTGGATACGCAGTATTTT. Its protein is CASSQQGQGRLDTQYF.

The chain has TRBV28 and TRBJ2-5, with 10 bases fitting TRBD1. Trimming at V came to 1 base and at J to 1 base, leaving 3 bases not matched to a gene. Germline V gives CDR1 MDHEN, CDR2 SYDVKM. This CDR3 has 16 residues. CDR3 amino acids: CASSLLGQGIQETQYF. CDR3 coding DNA: TGTGCCAGCAGTTTATTGGGACAGGGGATCCAAGAGACCCAGTACTTC.

The gene calls are TRBV7-2 and TRBJ1-3; possibly TRBD1 for D (6 bases). The CDR3 covers 12 residues. V lost 5 bases and J lost 9, with 11 bases in between. CDR1 and CDR2 from the germline V gene are SGHTA and FQGNSA. The CDR3 nucleotides read TGTGCCAGCAGCGTAGGACAGTCCACCATATATTTT. This encodes CASSVGQSTIYF. The full variable domain, in which reference TRBV7-2 and TRBJ1-3 provide the parts outside the CDR3, is GAGVSQSPSNKVTEKGKDVELRCDPISGHTALYWYRQSLGQGLEFLIYFQGNSAPDKSGLPSDRFSAERTGGSVSTLTIQRTQQEDSAVYLCASSVGQSTIYFGEGSWLTVV.

This clone has a handful of counts. V and J are TRBV7-9 and TRBJ1-3; D may be TRBD1 (5 bases). The germline V gene has CDR1 SEHNR and CDR2 FQNEAQ (reference sequence). The CDR3 sequence is 16 residues long. V lost 1 base and J 0 bases, leaving 10 bases between the germline ends. The CDR3 DNA sequence: TGTGCCAGCAGCTTAGGTTTCGGGGGCTCTGGAAACACCATATATTTT. Its protein is CASSLGFGGSGNTIYF.

This chain connects TRBV5-6 to TRBJ2-4; D may be TRBD1 (6 bases). Germline CDR1 SGHDT, CDR2 YYEEEE. This CDR3 spans 16 amino acids. The ends were cut back, 5 bases at V and 8 bases at J, with 23 bases in the middle. The CDR3 nucleotides are TGTGCCAGCAGGCGGACGGGACAATTCCTACAAGACATTCAGTACTTC. It translates to CASRRTGQFLQDIQYF.

The chain uses TRBV7-6 and TRBJ2-7, with D possibly being TRBD1 (6 bases). V lost 8 bases to trimming and J lost 2 bases, with 22 bases between them. This CDR3 contains 16 residues. Germline V gives CDR1 SGHVS, CDR2 FNYEAQ. The CDR3 loop is CASEGLGTPLTYEQYV. CDR3 sequence (DNA): TGTGCCAGCGAGGGCCTCGGGACACCCCTTACCTACGAGCAGTACGTC.

The V and J genes are TRBV19 and TRBJ2-5; 10 bases map to TRBD2. Germline CDR1 and CDR2: LNHDA and SQIVND (reference sequence). This CDR3 contains 15 residues. The J segment lost 5 bases and the V segment lost 5 bases, leaving 8 bases of the junction unmatched. The CDR3 region is CASSSSGGAWETQYF. In DNA form, the CDR3 reads TGTGCCAGTAGTTCCAGCGGGGGGGCCTGGGAGACCCAGTACTTC.

CDR3 loop: CASAQGGQGPGREQFF. The CDR3 nucleotides read TGTGCCAGTGCGCAGGGGGGACAGGGCCCGGGTCGGGAGCAGTTCTTC. The V and J genes are TRBV19 and TRBJ2-1, with TRBD1 matching over 9 bases. CDR1 is LNHDA, CDR2 SQIVND, per germline (reference sequence). The trim removed 8 bases at V and 10 bases at J, leaving 18 bases unmatched. This CDR3 has 16 amino acids.

J is TRBJ2-2 and V is TRBV19; D possibly corresponds to TRBD2 (5 bases). The CDR3 extends over 14 amino acids. Trimming pared 3 bases from V and 4 bases from J, leaving 9 bases between. Germline V gene lookup returns CDR1 LNHDA and CDR2 SQIVND (reference sequence). The DNA of the CDR3 is TGTGCCAGTAGTATTTGGGAGATCACCGGGGAGCTGTTTTTT. Protein product: CASSIWEITGELFF.

This chain uses TRBV7-3 with TRBJ2-3; a weak D match, TRBD1 (5 bases). CDR3 length equals 15 residues. V was clipped by 0 bases and J by 1 base, with 8 bases between them. The germline CDR1 and CDR2 sequences are SGHTA and FQGTGA. CDR3 coding DNA: TGTGCCAGCAGCTTAACGATACAGGGCACAGATACGCAGTATTTT. Protein: CASSLTIQGTDTQYF.

The CDR3 DNA is TGTGCCAGCACCCTTGCGGGCAGGTGGGAGTCCCAGTACTTC. This gives the protein CASTLAGRWESQYF. This rearrangement joins TRBV2 to TRBJ2-5, with D possibly matching TRBD2 (5 bases). The CDR3 length is 14 residues. Germline V gene lookup returns CDR1 SNHLY and CDR2 FYNNEI. Between the trimmed V and J ends, which lost 7 bases and 9 bases, there was a span of 21 bases.

The CDR3 nucleotides read TGCGCCGCGGGCAACAGGGGCTACGAGCAGTACGTC. Its protein is CAAGNRGYEQYV. The chain joins TRBV10-1 to TRBJ2-7; 7 bases are shared with TRBD1. Germline values: CDR1 WNHNN, CDR2 SYGVQD (reference sequence). This CDR3 is built from 12 residues. The trim removed 11 bases at V and 3 bases at J, leaving 7 bases unmatched.

The chain couples TRBV13 to TRBJ2-5, with 8 bases aligning to TRBD1. V lost 4 bases to trimming and J lost 6 bases; unmatched junction nucleotides: 4. Germline V CDR1 and CDR2: PRHDT, FYEKMQ (reference sequence). The CDR3 covers 13 residues. In DNA form, the CDR3 reads TGTGCCAGCAGCTCGGACAGGGTTAAGACCCAGTACTTC. Translating it yields CASSSDRVKTQYF.

This sequence joins TRBV5-6 and TRBJ1-3, with a tentative D call TRBD1 (5 bases). Germline assignment: CDR1 SGHDT and CDR2 YYEEEE. The V end lost 5 bases, the J end lost 0 bases, and 6 bases lay between the germline ends. This CDR3 has 13 amino acids. CDR3 protein: CASRRGSGNTIYF. The CDR3 region has the DNA TGTGCCAGCAGAAGGGGCTCTGGAAACACCATATATTTT.

This clone was counted only a few times. The V gene is TRBV2, the J gene TRBJ2-7, with D tentatively TRBD1 (5 bases). Trimming left V 5 bases short and J 7 bases short, with 18 bases between. Germline-derived CDR1 and CDR2 are SNHLY and FYNNEI. There are 14 residues in the CDR3. The CDR3 DNA sequence: TGTGCCAGCAGTTCTAACGCTCTTGACAGAGAGCAGTACGTC. It codes for CASSSNALDREQYV.

This clone came up a few times. This chain links TRBV18 with TRBJ1-4; 8 bases align to TRBD1. After removal of 3 bases from V and 3 bases from J, the junction contained 12 bases not matched to a gene. Germline V gene data show CDR1 as KGHSH and CDR2 as LQKENI. The CDR3 is 18 amino acids. The CDR3 DNA reads TGTGCCAGCTCACCGCCCGGACAGGGAAGGGTGCCTAATGAAAAACTGTTTTTT. Amino acid sequence: CASSPPGQGRVPNEKLFF.

The chain employs TRBV5-5 and TRBJ2-2, with TRBD2 matching over 9 bases. The length of the CDR3 is 15 residues. CDR1 SGHKS and CDR2 YYEKEE come from the germline V gene (reference sequence). V shed 4 bases, J shed 4 bases, and the junction held 5 bases outside the gene matches. DNA for the CDR3: TGTGCCAGCAGCCTGCGCGGGGGGGCCACCGGGGAGCTGTTTTTT. It is translated as CASSLRGGATGELFF.

The rearrangement links TRBV3-1 (or the pseudogene TRBV3-2) to TRBJ1-2; 7 bases agree with TRBD1. V was clipped by 4 bases and J by 4 bases; unmatched bases: 9. This CDR3 spans 15 amino acids. The germline V gene encodes CDR1 LGHDT and CDR2 YNNKEL (reference sequence). CDR3 sequence: CASSPRDRAGYGYTF. The CDR3 DNA follows: TGTGCCAGCAGCCCTCGCGACAGGGCCGGCTATGGCTACACCTTC.

The chain recombines TRBV4-3 with TRBJ1-5; D might be TRBD1 (5 bases). The length of the CDR3 is 15 residues. V was trimmed by 0 bases and J by 3 bases, leaving 9 bases between them. The germline V gene encodes CDR1 LGHNA and CDR2 YSLEER. CDR3 sequence: CASSQDLGHNQPQHF. The DNA of the CDR3 is TGCGCCAGCAGCCAAGATCTAGGACACAATCAGCCCCAGCATTTT.

This rearrangement joins TRBV6-5 to TRBJ2-1; 12 bases match TRBD2. Unmatched junction bases numbered 6, after V lost 7 bases and J lost 5 bases. This CDR3 is 15 amino acids long. CDR1 MNHEY and CDR2 SVGAGI come from the germline V gene. For the CDR3, the DNA is TGTGCCAGCACCGCTAGCGGGGGGGCGAACAATGAGCAGTTCTTC. Protein sequence: CASTASGGANNEQFF.